The TCR beta chain under discussion was sequenced for a study of T cells in Graves' hyperthyroidism and ophthalmopathy. RNA transcripts gave rise to amplified TCR beta CDR3 regions. The TCR CDR3 first-round RT-PCR relied on the HTBI primer set. MiXCR, applied by TCRdb to the multiplex PCR reads, yields one record per CDR3 protein. The table lists about 640,000 distinct CDR3 sequences, about a fifth of them singletons. Inclusion characteristics of ophthalmopathy patients comprised a Clinical Activity Score of at least 3, a NOSPECS grade of at least 4, and duration under 3 months. Diagnoses were made from clinical symptoms, serum measures (thyroxine and TRAb), thyroid ultrasound and orbital computed tomography. The authors took PBMCs from 10 ml fresh peripheral blood. Trimming stripped 1 base from V and 4 bases from J, with 22 bases between. The CDR3 loop spans 19 amino acids.

The TCR sequence derives from a young man with Graves' ophthalmopathy. The chain combines TRBV12-3 or TRBV12-4 with TRBJ2-2, with a possible D match to TRBD2 (5 bases). The sample was blood. The CDR3 loop reads CASSLVTTVHEVFTGELFF. CDR3 bases: TGTGCCAGCAGTTTAGTGACTACAGTCCACGAAGTTTTCACCGGGGAGCTGTTTTTT.